The T cell receptor (beta chain) under discussion was sequenced for a study of sequential checkpoint blockade in melanoma. CDR1 is MGHRA, CDR2 YSYEKL, per germline. CDR3 length: 15 amino acids. V was cut by 8 bases and J by 5 bases, with 22 bases left in between. The sample holds one count of this clone. Produced via immunoSEQ multiplex PCR; TCRdb's table is partial and in-frame only. The sample lists approximately 17,000 clones; approximately 80% were seen once. Treatment defined: randomized to nivolumab then ipilimumab (arm A) or the reverse (arm B). The specimen was CD8+ T cells sorted from blood (inferred from file names), collected from a patient given nivolumab and ipilimumab in sequence. The TCR originated in a human donor with melanoma. The chain is built from TRBV4-1 and TRBJ2-7; D is perhaps TRBD2 (5 bases). CDR3 nucleotide sequence: TGCGCCAGCGCACCTAGAGAGGGCTCCCCCCACGAGCAGTACTTC. Protein: CASAPREGSPHEQYF.